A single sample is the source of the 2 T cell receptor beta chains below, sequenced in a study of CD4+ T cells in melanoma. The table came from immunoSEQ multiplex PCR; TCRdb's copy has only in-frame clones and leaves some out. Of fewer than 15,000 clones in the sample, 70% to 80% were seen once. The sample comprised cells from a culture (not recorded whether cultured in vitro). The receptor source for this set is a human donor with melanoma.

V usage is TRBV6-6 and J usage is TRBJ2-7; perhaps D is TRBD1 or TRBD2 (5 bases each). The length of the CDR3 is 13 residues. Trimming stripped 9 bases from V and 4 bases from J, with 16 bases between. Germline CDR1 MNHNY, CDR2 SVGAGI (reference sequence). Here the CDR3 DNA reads TGTGCCAGAACGAGGGGTCTAGATTACGAGCAGTACTTC. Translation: CARTRGLDYEQYF.

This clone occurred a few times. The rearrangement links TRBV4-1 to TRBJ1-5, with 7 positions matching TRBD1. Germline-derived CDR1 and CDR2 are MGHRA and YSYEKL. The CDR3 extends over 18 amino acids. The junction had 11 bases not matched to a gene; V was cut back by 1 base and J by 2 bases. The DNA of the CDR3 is TGCGCCAGCAGCCAAGTTGGTAAACAGGGGAAGGGCAATCAGCCCCAGCATTTT. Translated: CASSQVGKQGKGNQPQHF.